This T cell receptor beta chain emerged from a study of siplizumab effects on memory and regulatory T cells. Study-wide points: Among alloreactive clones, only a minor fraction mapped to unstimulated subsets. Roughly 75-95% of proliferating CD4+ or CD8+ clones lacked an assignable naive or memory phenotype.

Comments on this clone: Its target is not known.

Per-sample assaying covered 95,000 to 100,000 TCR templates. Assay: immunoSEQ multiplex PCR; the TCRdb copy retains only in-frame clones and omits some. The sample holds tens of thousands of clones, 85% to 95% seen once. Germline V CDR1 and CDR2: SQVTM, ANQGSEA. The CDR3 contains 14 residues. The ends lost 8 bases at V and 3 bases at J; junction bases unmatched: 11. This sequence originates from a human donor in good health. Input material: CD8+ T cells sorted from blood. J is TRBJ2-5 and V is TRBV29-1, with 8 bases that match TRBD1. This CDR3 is CSTTAGQVEETQYF. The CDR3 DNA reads TGCAGCACAACTGCGGGACAGGTTGAAGAGACCCAGTACTTC.